These 30 T cell receptor beta chains were sequenced from one sample in a study of cytomegalovirus exposure and HLA in healthy donors (dated by TCRdb to the late 2010s). Receptors were amplified or captured by the immunoSEQ multiplex PCR assay. The multiplex PCR relied on a mix of 60 forward primers for TCR Vbeta segments and 13 reverse primers for TCR Jbeta segments. TCRdb re-hosts the immuneACCESS table, in-frame sequences only. Its copies lack some clones; in the studies checked, an unresolved V gene accounts for under half of them, and the cause for the rest is not known. The sample contains around 92,000 clones, roughly 74% of them found a single time. The ten biggest clones cover 3% of the sample. The sequenced sample consisted of PBMCs. The receptors were gathered from a female donor in good health and CMV-seropositive.

Turning to this clone: The sample has other DNA sequences that encode this CDR3 too. The CDR3 here is CASSLGRGLAGVSYEQYF. Here the CDR3 DNA reads TGTGCCAGCAGCTTAGGCAGAGGCCTAGCGGGAGTATCCTACGAGCAGTACTTC. The gene calls are TRBV5-4 and TRBJ2-5; 10 bases match TRBD2. The J call may be wrong; the DNA end is better matched by TRBJ2-7. The CDR3 spans 18 residues. CDR1 and CDR2 (germline): SGHNT, YYREEE (reference sequence).

The rearrangement uses TRBV7-8 and TRBJ1-1; a possible D gene is TRBD1 (5 bases). The CDR3 has 13 residues. V was shortened by 6 bases and J by 0 bases, with 8 bases between the two germline ends. In germline, CDR1 is SGHVS, CDR2 FQNEAQ. The CDR3 here is CASRTDLNTEAFF. DNA of the CDR3: TGTGCCAGCAGGACAGACTTGAACACTGAAGCTTTCTTT.

This chain joins TRBV28 and TRBJ2-7; no reliable D call. The CDR3 length is 13 residues. Germline CDR1 reads MDHEN; CDR2 reads SYDVKM. With 5 bases removed from V and 3 bases from J, the gap between germline ends came to 11 bases. CDR3 in DNA: TGTGCCAGCAGTCCCCCCCTAGACTACGAGCAGTACTTC. Translating it yields CASSPPLDYEQYF.

The rearrangement uses TRBV13 and TRBJ2-7, with D possibly TRBD2 on 6 matching bases. CDR3 size: 15 residues. V was cut by 0 bases and J by 1 base, with 10 bases left in between. Germline lookup yields CDR1 PRHDT and CDR2 FYEKMQ (reference sequence). The CDR3 region is CASSLGPGVSYEQYF. The CDR3 DNA sequence: TGTGCCAGCAGCTTAGGCCCGGGAGTGTCCTACGAGCAGTACTTC.

This clone was seen a single time. The chain employs TRBV4-1 and TRBJ1-1; D gene unclear. CDR1 is MGHRA and CDR2 is YSYEKL in the germline V gene. There are 15 residues in the CDR3. V lost 5 bases and J 1 base, leaving 14 bases between the germline ends. The CDR3 sequence: CASSNAPSENTEAFF. DNA of the CDR3: TGCGCCAGCAGCAATGCTCCTAGTGAGAACACTGAAGCTTTCTTT.

The chain couples TRBV25-1 to TRBJ1-2; 9 bases fit TRBD1. V lost 2 bases and J lost 8; bases outside the gene matches: 9. Germline loops: CDR1 MGHDK, CDR2 SYGVNS. This CDR3 region has 15 residues. CDR3 DNA sequence: TGTGCCAGCAGTGAACCCGGGACAGGGCCCGTCGGCTACACCTTC. Protein: CASSEPGTGPVGYTF.

Points on this clone: One end of the junction varies from germline; a read error may be responsible. V usage is TRBV7-7 and J usage is TRBJ2-5; D is possibly TRBD1 (5 bases). CDR3 size: 14 residues. Germline V gene data show CDR1 as SSHAT and CDR2 as FNYEAQ (reference sequence). CDR3 region: CASSPEGAGETQYF. In DNA form, the CDR3 reads TGTGCTAGCAGCCCGGAAGGGGCAGGAGAGACCCAGTACTTC.

The chain links TRBV16 to TRBJ1-2; a possible D gene is TRBD1 (5 bases). The germline CDR1 and CDR2 sequences are KGHSY and FQNENV. Trimming took 2 bases from V and 8 from J, leaving 12 bases between them. The CDR3 runs 13 residues. The DNA for the CDR3 is TGTGCCAGCAGCCAAAGTGGGGGAGGAGGCTACACCTTC. Translation gives CASSQSGGGGYTF.

The chain employs TRBV14 and TRBJ2-5; 10 bases are a match to TRBD1. Germline CDR1 SGHDN, CDR2 FVKESK. V gave up 4 bases and J gave up 5 bases; unmatched junction bases: 1. This CDR3 comprises 13 residues. CDR3 in amino acids: CASSPGQGETQYF. The CDR3 bases are TGTGCCAGCAGCCCGGGACAGGGGGAGACCCAGTACTTC.

The V gene is TRBV13, the J gene TRBJ2-4; D possibly corresponds to TRBD2 (6 bases). V dropped 3 bases and J dropped 8 bases, with 8 bases sitting between them. The CDR3 runs to 12 residues. From germline, CDR1 is PRHDT and CDR2 FYEKMQ (reference sequence). The CDR3 bases are TGTGCCAGCAGCTTGACTAGGGACATTCAGTACTTC. Translating gives CASSLTRDIQYF.

This clone was found a few times. The chain has TRBV10-2 and TRBJ1-6; D might be TRBD1 (6 bases). V dropped 3 bases and J dropped 8 bases, with 11 bases sitting between them. The germline V gene encodes CDR1 WSHSY and CDR2 SAAADI. The CDR3 loop spans 14 amino acids. The CDR3 bases are TGCGCCAGCAGTGACAAGGGGGAGTATTCACCCCTCCACTTT. It is translated as CASSDKGEYSPLHF.

This chain links TRBV4-3 with TRBJ2-2, with a possible D match to TRBD2 (6 bases). V lost 4 bases, J lost 3 bases, and 12 bases lay in between. Per the germline V gene, CDR1 is LGHNA and CDR2 is YSLEER. CDR3 length: 15 amino acids. DNA of the CDR3: TGCGCCAGCAGCCCGGTGGGAGGAGACACCGGGGAGCTGTTTTTT. Its translation: CASSPVGGDTGELFF.

This clone showed up just a few times. The chain couples TRBV7-2 to TRBJ2-3; the D gene is possibly TRBD1 (5 bases). The V end was cut by 5 bases, the J end by 9 bases, with 21 bases between. Germline V gene data show CDR1 as SGHTA and CDR2 as FQGNSA. This CDR3 has 15 amino acids. The CDR3 DNA is TGTGCCAGCAGCCGACTTACTCAGGGCGATGGCACGCAGTATTTT. Translated, it gives CASSRLTQGDGTQYF. The entire variable domain, with the rest obtained from reference TRBV7-2 and TRBJ2-3, is as follows: GAGVSQSPSNKVTEKGKDVELRCDPISGHTALYWYRQSLGQGLEFLIYFQGNSAPDKSGLPSDRFSAERTGGSVSTLTIQRTQQEDSAVYLCASSRLTQGDGTQYFGPGTRLTVL.

V is TRBV28 and J is TRBJ1-2; D remains ambiguous. Trimming left V 6 bases short and J 6 bases short, with 17 bases between. This CDR3 has 14 residues. Germline V gene lookup returns CDR1 MDHEN and CDR2 SYDVKM. The CDR3 here is CASSPGAPLNGYTF. CDR3 coding DNA: TGTGCCAGCAGCCCCGGTGCCCCCTTGAATGGCTACACCTTC.

V is TRBV7-3 and J is TRBJ2-5; 9 bases agree with TRBD1. Germline-derived CDR1 and CDR2 are SGHTA and FQGTGA. J gave up 5 bases and V 5 bases, and 6 bases lay outside the gene matches. The CDR3 loop spans 14 amino acids. The CDR3 sequence is CASSNRGLGETQYF. DNA of the CDR3: TGTGCCAGCAGCAACAGGGGGCTCGGGGAGACCCAGTACTTC.

The rearrangement uses TRBV5-1 and TRBJ2-2; D gene uncertain. V lost 0 bases to trimming and J lost 2 bases, with 8 bases between them. This CDR3 region has 15 residues. Germline V gives CDR1 SGHRS, CDR2 YFSETQ. The CDR3, as DNA: TGCGCCAGCAGCTTGGGCAGTCAAAACACCGGGGAGCTGTTTTTT. Amino acid sequence: CASSLGSQNTGELFF. Full variable domain (outside the CDR3, taken from reference TRBV5-1 and TRBJ2-2): KAGVTQTPRYLIKTRGQQVTLSCSPISGHRSVSWYQQTPGQGLQFLFEYFSETQRNKGNFPGRFSGRQFSNSRSEMNVSTLELGDSALYLCASSLGSQNTGELFFGEGSRLTVL.

J is TRBJ1-1 and V is TRBV29-1, with 8 nucleotides matching TRBD1. The trim removed 6 bases at V and 5 bases at J, leaving 11 bases unmatched. This CDR3 has 14 residues. Germline CDR1 and CDR2: SQVTM and ANQGSEA. This CDR3 reads CSVRRSDRVTEAFF. The CDR3 coding sequence is TGCAGCGTCCGCCGATCGGACAGGGTTACTGAAGCTTTCTTT.

This chain connects TRBV11-1 to TRBJ2-2; 8 bases align to TRBD2. Germline assignment: CDR1 SGHAT and CDR2 FQDESV (reference sequence). V dropped 7 bases and J dropped 6; count of bases not matched to a gene: 4. The length of the CDR3 is 13 residues. The CDR3 DNA is TGTGCCAGCACCGAGCGGGGGCCCGGGGAGCTGTTTTTT. Amino acids: CASTERGPGELFF. The full variable domain, completed using reference TRBV11-1 and TRBJ2-2, is EAEVAQSPRYKITEKSQAVAFWCDPISGHATLYWYRQILGQGPELLVQFQDESVVDDSQLPKDRFSAERLKGVDSTLKIQPAELGDSAMYLCASTERGPGELFFGEGSRLTVL.

In this sample, this clone turned up a few times. The chain employs TRBV30 and TRBJ1-1, with TRBD1 as a possible D gene (5 bases). The ends were cut back, 5 bases at V and 4 bases at J, with 14 bases in the middle. CDR1 is GTSNPN, CDR2 SVGIG, per germline (reference sequence). The CDR3 spans 13 residues. The CDR3 nucleotides are TGTGCCTGGGGGGGGTACAGCACCACTGAAGCTTTCTTT. It is translated as CAWGGYSTTEAFF.

This clone has only a few counts. V is TRBV13 and J is TRBJ1-4, with D possibly being TRBD1 (5 bases). The V end was cut by 5 bases, the J end by 3 bases, with 13 bases between. Germline V CDR1 and CDR2: PRHDT, FYEKMQ (reference sequence). CDR3 size: 15 residues. The CDR3 DNA reads as TGTGCCAGCAGCACGACGACAGACTCTAATGAAAAACTGTTTTTT. Its translation is CASSTTTDSNEKLFF.

This clone was detected only a few times. The V and J genes are TRBV4-3 and TRBJ2-3; a weak D match, TRBD1 (6 bases). Germline CDR1 and CDR2: LGHNA and YSLEER. V lost 2 bases and J lost 5, with 8 bases in between. The CDR3 totals 13 residues. This CDR3 reads CASSQSGQDTQYF. DNA of the CDR3: TGCGCCAGCAGCCAATCGGGACAAGATACGCAGTATTTT.

The genes are TRBV2 and TRBJ1-1, with a tentative D call TRBD1 (6 bases). The CDR3 runs 12 residues. V was trimmed by 7 bases and J by 6 bases, leaving 12 bases between them. CDR1 is SNHLY and CDR2 is FYNNEI in the germline V gene. The CDR3 spells CASTPGHSEAFF. In nucleotides, the CDR3 is TGTGCCAGCACCCCGGGACATTCTGAAGCTTTCTTT.

This rearrangement joins TRBV5-4 to TRBJ2-1, with TRBD2 matching over 14 bases. V lost 4 bases and J lost 7; bases outside the gene matches: 7. The CDR3 totals 16 residues. Looked up from germline, CDR1 is SGHNT and CDR2 is YYREEE (reference sequence). The CDR3 nucleotides read TGTGCCAGCAGCACGGGACTAGCGGGGGCGGGGAATGAGCAGTTCTTC. Its translation: CASSTGLAGAGNEQFF.

This rearrangement joins TRBV28 to TRBJ2-5, with TRBD1 matching over 7 bases. Trimming took 6 bases from V and 3 from J; bases not matched to a gene: 4. The CDR3 sequence is 13 residues long. Germline V gives CDR1 MDHEN, CDR2 SYDVKM. As DNA, the CDR3 is TGTGCCAGCAGGGGGGACAGTAAAGAGACCCAGTACTTC. Amino acid sequence: CASRGDSKETQYF.

This clone has a single count. The chain carries TRBV9 and TRBJ2-7; D might be TRBD1 (5 bases). V lost 3 bases to trimming and J lost 7 bases, with 23 bases between them. This CDR3 has 16 residues. Germline V gene data show CDR1 as SGDLS and CDR2 as YYNGEE. The CDR3 sequence is CASSETPDAGRGEQYF. In DNA form, the CDR3 reads TGTGCCAGCAGCGAAACGCCCGACGCCGGTAGGGGAGAGCAGTACTTC. The whole variable domain, remainder taken from reference TRBV9 and TRBJ2-7, is DSGVTQTPKHLITATGQRVTLRCSPRSGDLSVYWYQQSLDQGLQFLIQYYNGEERAKGNILERFSAQQFPDLHSELNLSSLELGDSALYFCASSETPDAGRGEQYFGPGTRLTVT.

The rearrangement links TRBV5-1 to TRBJ1-1, with 8 bases aligning to TRBD1. The germline V gene has CDR1 SGHRS and CDR2 YFSETQ. Losses at the gene ends were 4 bases for V and 3 bases for J; bases not matched to a gene: 14. This CDR3 contains 17 residues. This CDR3 is CASSHFPGGRRDTEAFF. DNA of the CDR3: TGCGCCAGCAGCCATTTCCCAGGGGGCAGGAGGGACACTGAAGCTTTCTTT. The full variable domain, rest sourced from reference TRBV5-1 and TRBJ1-1, is KAGVTQTPRYLIKTRGQQVTLSCSPISGHRSVSWYQQTPGQGLQFLFEYFSETQRNKGNFPGRFSGRQFSNSRSEMNVSTLELGDSALYLCASSHFPGGRRDTEAFFGQGTRLTVV.

The chain combines TRBV28 with TRBJ1-2; D perhaps matches TRBD1 (6 bases). The V end lost 7 bases, the J end lost 4 bases, and 10 bases lay between the germline ends. The CDR3 has 12 residues. Germline V gene sequence: CDR1 MDHEN, CDR2 SYDVKM. The CDR3 DNA is TGTGCCAGCACAGAGGACAGCTATGGCTACACCTTC. This sequence encodes CASTEDSYGYTF.

The chain employs TRBV4-3 and TRBJ2-5; 9 positions match TRBD2. The assigned J gene may be wrong: the sequence end matches TRBJ2-7 better. Germline V CDR1 and CDR2: LGHNA, YSLEER. The CDR3 has 15 amino acids. The DNA of the CDR3 is TGCGCCAGCAGCCAAGAGAGCGGGGGGTTCTACGAGCAGTACTTC. This translates into CASSQESGGFYEQYF.

This chain uses TRBV6-5 with TRBJ1-5, with D hard to call. Germline CDR1 is MNHEY and CDR2 is SVGAGI. V lost 0 bases, J lost 0 bases, and 6 bases lay in between. This CDR3 region has 15 residues. CDR3 amino acids: CASSYSGYSNQPQHF. The CDR3 nucleotides are TGTGCCAGCAGTTACTCCGGTTATAGCAATCAGCCCCAGCATTTT.

V usage is TRBV4-3 and J usage is TRBJ2-3, with 9 bases that match TRBD2. The CDR3 consists of 17 residues. Germline values: CDR1 LGHNA, CDR2 YSLEER. Trimming at V came to 1 base and at J to 2 bases, leaving 7 bases not matched to a gene. Here the CDR3 reads CASSQGGTSLSTDTQYF. The CDR3 coding sequence is TGCGCCAGCAGCCAAGGCGGGACTAGCCTTTCCACAGATACGCAGTATTTT.